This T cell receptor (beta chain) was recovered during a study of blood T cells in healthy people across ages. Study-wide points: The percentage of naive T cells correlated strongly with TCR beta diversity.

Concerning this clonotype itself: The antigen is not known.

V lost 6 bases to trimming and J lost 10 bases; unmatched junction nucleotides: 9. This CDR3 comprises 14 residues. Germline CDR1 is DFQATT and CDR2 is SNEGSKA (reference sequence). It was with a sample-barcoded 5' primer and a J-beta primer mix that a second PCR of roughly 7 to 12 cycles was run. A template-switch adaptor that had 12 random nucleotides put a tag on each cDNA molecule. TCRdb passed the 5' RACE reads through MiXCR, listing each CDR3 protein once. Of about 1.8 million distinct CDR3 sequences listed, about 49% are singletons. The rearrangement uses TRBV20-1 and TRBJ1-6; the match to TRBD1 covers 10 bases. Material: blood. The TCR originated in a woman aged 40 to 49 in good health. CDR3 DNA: TGCAGTGCGAGACTGACAGGGGGCGGCTCACCCCTCCACTTT. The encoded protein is CSARLTGGGSPLHF.